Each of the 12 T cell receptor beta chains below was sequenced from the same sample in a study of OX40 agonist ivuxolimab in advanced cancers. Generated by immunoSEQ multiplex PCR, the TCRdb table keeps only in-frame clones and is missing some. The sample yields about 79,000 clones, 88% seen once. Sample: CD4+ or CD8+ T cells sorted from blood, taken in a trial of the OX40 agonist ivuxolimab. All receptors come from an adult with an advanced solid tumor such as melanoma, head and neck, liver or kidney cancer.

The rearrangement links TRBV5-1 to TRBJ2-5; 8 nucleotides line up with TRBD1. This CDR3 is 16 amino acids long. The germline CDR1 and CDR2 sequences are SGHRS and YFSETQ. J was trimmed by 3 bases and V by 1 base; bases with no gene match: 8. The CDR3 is CASSLYLGQAEETQYF. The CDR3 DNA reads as TGCGCCAGCAGCTTGTATTTGGGACAGGCAGAAGAGACCCAGTACTTC.

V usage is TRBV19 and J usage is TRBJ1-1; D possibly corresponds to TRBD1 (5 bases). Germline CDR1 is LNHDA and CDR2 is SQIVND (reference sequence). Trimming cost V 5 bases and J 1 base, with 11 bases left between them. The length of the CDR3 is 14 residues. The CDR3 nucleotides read TGTGCCAGTAGTTGGAGACAGTCGAACACTGAAGCTTTCTTT. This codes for CASSWRQSNTEAFF.

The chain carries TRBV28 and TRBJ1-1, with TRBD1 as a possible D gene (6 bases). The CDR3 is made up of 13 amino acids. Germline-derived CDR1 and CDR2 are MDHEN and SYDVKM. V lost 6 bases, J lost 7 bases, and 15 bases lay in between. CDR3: CASSPPGGREAFF. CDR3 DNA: TGTGCCAGCAGCCCTCCCGGGGGGCGTGAAGCTTTCTTT.

Here the CDR3 reads CASSLGAGDTQYF. The CDR3 DNA follows: TGTGCCAGCAGCTTAGGCGCGGGAGATACGCAGTATTTT. The chain recombines TRBV7-9 with TRBJ2-3; possibly TRBD2 for D (5 bases). The V end was cut by 1 base, the J end by 5 bases, with 7 bases between. Germline values: CDR1 SEHNR, CDR2 FQNEAQ (reference sequence). This CDR3 contains 13 residues.

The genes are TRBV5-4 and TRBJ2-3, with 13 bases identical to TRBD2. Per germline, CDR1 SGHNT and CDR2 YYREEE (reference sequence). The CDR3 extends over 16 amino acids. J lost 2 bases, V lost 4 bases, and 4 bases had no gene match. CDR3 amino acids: CASSSGTSGNTDTQYF. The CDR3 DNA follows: TGTGCCAGCAGCAGCGGGACTAGCGGGAACACAGATACGCAGTATTTT. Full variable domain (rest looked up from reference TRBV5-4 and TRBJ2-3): ETGVTQSPTHLIKTRGQQVTLRCSSQSGHNTVSWYQQALGQGPQFIFQYYREEENGRGNFPPRFSGLQFPNYSSELNVNALELDDSALYLCASSSGTSGNTDTQYFGPGTRLTVL.

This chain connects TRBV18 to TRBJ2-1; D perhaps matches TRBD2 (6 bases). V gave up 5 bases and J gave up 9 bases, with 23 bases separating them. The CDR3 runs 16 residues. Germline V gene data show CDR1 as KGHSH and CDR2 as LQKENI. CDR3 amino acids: CASSASTGVEGSEQFF. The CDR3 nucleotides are TGTGCCAGCTCAGCCTCCACGGGGGTAGAGGGAAGTGAGCAGTTCTTC.

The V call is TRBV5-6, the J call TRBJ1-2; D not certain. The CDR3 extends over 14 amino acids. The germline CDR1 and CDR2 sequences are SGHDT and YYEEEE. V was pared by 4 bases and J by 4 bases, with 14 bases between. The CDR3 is CASSNLKDLYGYTF. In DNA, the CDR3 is TGTGCCAGCAGCAACCTAAAGGACCTCTATGGCTACACCTTC.

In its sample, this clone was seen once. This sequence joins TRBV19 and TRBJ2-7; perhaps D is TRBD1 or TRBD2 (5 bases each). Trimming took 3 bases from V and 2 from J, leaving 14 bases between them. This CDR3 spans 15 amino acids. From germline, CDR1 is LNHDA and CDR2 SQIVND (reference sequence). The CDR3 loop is CASSIREPNPYEQYF. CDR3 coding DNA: TGTGCCAGTAGTATCAGGGAGCCGAACCCCTACGAGCAGTACTTC.

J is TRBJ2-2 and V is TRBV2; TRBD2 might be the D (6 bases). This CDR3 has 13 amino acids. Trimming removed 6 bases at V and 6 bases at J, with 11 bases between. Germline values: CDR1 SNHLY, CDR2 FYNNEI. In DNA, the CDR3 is TGTGCCAGCAGCCGACTAGTGGCCGGGGAGCTGTTTTTT. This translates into CASSRLVAGELFF. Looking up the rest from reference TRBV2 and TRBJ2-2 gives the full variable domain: EPEVTQTPSHQVTQMGQEVILRCVPISNHLYFYWYRQILGQKVEFLVSFYNNEISEKSEIFDDQFSVERPDGSNFTLKIRSTKLEDSAMYFCASSRLVAGELFFGEGSRLTVL.

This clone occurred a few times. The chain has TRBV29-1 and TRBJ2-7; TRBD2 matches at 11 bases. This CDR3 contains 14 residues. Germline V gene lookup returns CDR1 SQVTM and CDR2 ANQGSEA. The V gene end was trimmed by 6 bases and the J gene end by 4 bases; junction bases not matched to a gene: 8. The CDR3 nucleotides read TGCAGCGTGCACACCGGGACTAGCGGATACGAGCAGTACTTC. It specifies CSVHTGTSGYEQYF.

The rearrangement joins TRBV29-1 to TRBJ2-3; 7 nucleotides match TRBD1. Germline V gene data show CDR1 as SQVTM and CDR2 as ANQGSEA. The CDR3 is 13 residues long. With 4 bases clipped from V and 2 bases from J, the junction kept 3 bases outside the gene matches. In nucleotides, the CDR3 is TGCAGCGTTGCGACAGGGCCCACAGATACGCAGTATTTT. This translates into CSVATGPTDTQYF.

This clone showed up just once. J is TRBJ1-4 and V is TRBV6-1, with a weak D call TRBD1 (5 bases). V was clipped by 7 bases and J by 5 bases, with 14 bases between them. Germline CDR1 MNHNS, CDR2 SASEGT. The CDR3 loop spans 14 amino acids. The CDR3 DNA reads TGTGCCAGCACCAAAGGGGACGGAAATGAAAAACTGTTTTTT. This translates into CASTKGDGNEKLFF.